One sample yielded the 7 T cell receptor beta chains listed below, sequenced in a study of a mutant IDH1 vaccine in newly diagnosed glioma. Time point here: week 35, safety follow-up. Each vaccine dose was 300 ug of mutant IDH1 20-mer peptide, with topical imiquimod. These receptors' antigens are unknown. Some clones are missing from TCRdb's copy, which holds only in-frame ones; the method was immunoSEQ multiplex PCR. The data contain about 54,000 clones, 84% of them singletons. Sequenced here: PBMCs, sampled from a glioma patient whose treatment included an IDH1 peptide vaccine. Source of these receptors: a woman aged 18-35 years with glioma.

This clone was counted between two and nine times. The chain joins TRBV6-4 to TRBJ2-5, with 13 bases identical to TRBD2. V lost 5 bases to trimming and J lost 1 base; unmatched junction nucleotides: 1. In germline, CDR1 is MRHNA, CDR2 SNTAGT. The CDR3 consists of 15 residues. DNA for the CDR3: TGTGCCAGCAGTAGACTAGCGGGAGGCCAAGAGACCCAGTACTTC. This translates into CASSRLAGGQETQYF.

This chain joins TRBV6-5 and TRBJ2-2; possibly TRBD1 for D (5 bases). Germline CDR1 MNHEY, CDR2 SVGAGI. This CDR3 has 14 residues. V lost 4 bases, J lost 2 bases, and 8 bases lay in between. CDR3 residues: CASSFGHNTGELFF. The DNA of the CDR3 is TGTGCCAGCAGTTTCGGACACAACACCGGGGAGCTGTTTTTT.

The chain is built from TRBV27 and TRBJ2-1; D ambiguous. This CDR3 has 13 amino acids. Germline V CDR1 and CDR2: MNHEY, SMNVEV (reference sequence). V shed 3 bases and J shed 2 bases, with 5 bases lying between them. The CDR3 protein is CASSLGTYNEQFF. The CDR3 bases are TGTGCCAGCAGTTTGGGGACCTACAATGAGCAGTTCTTC.

V and J are TRBV6-1 and TRBJ2-5; D not resolved. V lost 0 bases, J lost 7 bases, and 15 bases lay in between. Germline V gives CDR1 MNHNS, CDR2 SASEGT. CDR3 length: 15 amino acids. The CDR3 sequence is CASSEARLSPGTQYF. CDR3 in DNA: TGTGCCAGCAGTGAAGCGCGGCTGTCCCCCGGGACCCAGTACTTC.

CDR3 in DNA: TGTGCCAGTAAGAGAATGATGAACACTGAAGCTTTCTTT. Translated, it gives CASKRMMNTEAFF. J is TRBJ1-1 and V is TRBV19, with D hard to call. Trimming took 7 bases from V and 0 from J, leaving 9 bases between them. Germline V gives CDR1 LNHDA, CDR2 SQIVND (reference sequence). The CDR3 runs 13 residues.

The genes are TRBV6-5 and TRBJ2-7; no firm D call. The CDR3 contains 11 residues. CDR1 and CDR2 from the germline V gene are MNHEY and SVGAGI. Trimming left V 0 bases short and J 7 bases short, with 4 bases between. CDR3 coding DNA: TGTGCCAGCAGTTACTCTTTGGAGCAGTACTTC. As protein: CASSYSLEQYF.

This clone was counted a few times. The rearrangement joins TRBV18 to TRBJ1-5; 7 nucleotides align to TRBD1. V shed 6 bases, J shed 0 bases, and the junction held 14 bases outside the gene matches. Germline CDR1 and CDR2: KGHSH and LQKENI. This CDR3 has 18 amino acids. CDR3 loop: CASSLRGAFEYSNQPQHF. The CDR3 DNA reads as TGTGCCAGCTCCCTCAGGGGGGCCTTTGAATATAGCAATCAGCCCCAGCATTTT.